This TCR beta chain was recorded in a study of blood T cell repertoires in COVID-19. Study as a whole: The United States, Italy and Spain provided the acute and convalescent COVID-19 samples.

The CDR3 contains 15 residues. Germline V gene sequence: CDR1 SNHLY, CDR2 FYNNEI. V was clipped by 6 bases and J by 5 bases; unmatched bases: 8. Libraries were prepared by immunoSEQ multiplex PCR; TCRdb keeps only in-frame clonotypes and omits some of them. The table lists approximately 140,000 clones, 84% of them singletons. The specimen was PBMCs or T cells enriched from blood (not recorded which). The TCR was taken from a woman aged 50 to 65 with acute COVID-19. The V call is TRBV2, the J call TRBJ2-3; 10 bases agree with TRBD1. The CDR3 coding sequence is TGTGCCAGCAGGACGACAGGGGGCAAAATAGATACGCAGTATTTT. Translating it yields CASRTTGGKIDTQYF.